The 22 T cell receptor beta chains below all came from one sample that was sequenced in a study of blood T cell repertoires in COVID-19. Sequencing used immunoSEQ multiplex PCR; TCRdb keeps in-frame clones, though not all of them. The repertoire holds 65,000 to 75,000 clones, 80% to 95% seen once, with over 10% in the top ten. The sample was peripheral blood. The receptor source for this set is a human donor with active COVID-19. The donor label of this sample is uncertain.

The chain couples TRBV28 to TRBJ1-2; D is uncertain. Germline loops: CDR1 MDHEN, CDR2 SYDVKM. The CDR3 covers 14 residues. Trimming cost V 1 base and J 8 bases, with 14 bases left between them. In DNA, the CDR3 is TGTGCCAGCAGTTTATTGGGAAGGGCGGGCGGCTACACCTTC. It codes for CASSLLGRAGGYTF.

The CDR3 bases are TGTGCCAGCAGTGAATATACAGGACACGATGAAAAACTGTTTTTT. Translated: CASSEYTGHDEKLFF. The chain links TRBV25-1 to TRBJ1-4; possible D gene TRBD1, 5 bases. V lost 0 bases to trimming and J lost 6 bases, with 11 bases between them. The CDR3 has 15 residues. Germline CDR1 and CDR2: MGHDK and SYGVNS.

V and J are TRBV11-2 and TRBJ1-1; perhaps TRBD1 as D (5 bases). The CDR3 covers 13 residues. Germline V lookup: CDR1 SGHAT, CDR2 FQNNGV. The V end was cut by 5 bases, the J end by 8 bases, with 15 bases between. The CDR3 loop is CASSPDQGREAFF. The CDR3 nucleotides are TGTGCCAGCAGCCCGGACCAGGGCAGGGAAGCTTTCTTT.

This clone appeared once. V usage is TRBV28 and J usage is TRBJ2-1, with 9 nucleotides matching TRBD2. The CDR3 length is 16 residues. In germline, CDR1 is MDHEN, CDR2 SYDVKM. In DNA, the CDR3 is TGTGCTTCGTCGCGGGGGGGCCCCAGCTCCTACAATGAGCAGTTCTTC. Its protein product is CASSRGGPSSYNEQFF.

The V and J genes are TRBV11-2 and TRBJ2-2; tentative D call: TRBD2 (5 bases). Germline lookup yields CDR1 SGHAT and CDR2 FQNNGV. The CDR3 extends over 17 amino acids. Trimming took off 0 bases at V and 3 bases at J, with 14 bases between the two ends. The CDR3 coding sequence is TGTGCCAGCAGCTTAGATCCGGTCCGGCGGGACACCGGGGAGCTGTTTTTT. Residues: CASSLDPVRRDTGELFF.

The V and J genes are TRBV5-1 and TRBJ1-4, with D possibly matching TRBD1 (6 bases). The CDR3 extends over 15 amino acids. Germline loops: CDR1 SGHRS, CDR2 YFSETQ. The V end lost 0 bases, the J end lost 3 bases, and 9 bases lay between the germline ends. In DNA, the CDR3 is TGCGCCAGCAGCTTGGCCTGGGGGCCTAATGAAAAACTGTTTTTT. Translating gives CASSLAWGPNEKLFF.

Only one count was recorded for this clone. J is TRBJ2-7 and V is TRBV29-1; 8 bases agree with TRBD1. Germline loops: CDR1 SQVTM, CDR2 ANQGSEA. CDR3 size: 13 residues. V was pared by 6 bases and J by 5 bases, with 9 bases of the junction left unmatched. This CDR3 is CSVGPSTGDEQYF. DNA of the CDR3: TGCAGCGTCGGTCCCTCGACAGGGGACGAGCAGTACTTC.

This clone is a singleton in its sample. This sequence joins TRBV28 and TRBJ1-3; TRBD1 aligns across 12 bases. Germline loops: CDR1 MDHEN, CDR2 SYDVKM. V lost 5 bases, J lost 7 bases, and 9 bases stayed unmatched. The CDR3 totals 16 residues. The CDR3 reads CASSEGGTGGENTIYF. In DNA form, the CDR3 reads TGTGCCAGCAGTGAGGGGGGGACAGGGGGCGAGAACACCATATATTTT.

This chain uses TRBV28 with TRBJ1-5; D ambiguous. This CDR3 spans 12 amino acids. With 5 bases removed from V and 8 bases from J, the gap between germline ends came to 10 bases. Germline V gene sequence: CDR1 MDHEN, CDR2 SYDVKM. Here the CDR3 DNA reads TGTGCCAGCAGTCTTGAGATAAAGCCCCAGCATTTT. Translated: CASSLEIKPQHF.

In its sample, this clone was seen once. This sequence joins TRBV11-3 and TRBJ2-5; 10 bases agree with TRBD2. Losses at the gene ends were 5 bases for V and 8 bases for J; bases not matched to a gene: 14. CDR1 and CDR2 (germline): SGHNT, YENEEA. The CDR3 covers 16 residues. Here the CDR3 reads CASSPPPGTSDNTQYF. The CDR3 DNA follows: TGTGCCAGCAGCCCCCCTCCCGGGACTAGCGATAATACCCAGTACTTC.

The rearrangement joins TRBV11-3 to TRBJ1-3; TRBD1 aligns across 9 bases. V shed 5 bases and J 5 bases; nucleotides not matched to a gene: 7. Germline assignment: CDR1 SGHNT and CDR2 YENEEA. This CDR3 contains 15 residues. The CDR3 DNA is TGTGCCAGCAGCACGACGACAGGGGGAAGAAACACCATATATTTT. This translates into CASSTTTGGRNTIYF.

The V and J genes are TRBV5-1 and TRBJ1-6, with D possibly TRBD1 on 5 matching bases. The germline V gene has CDR1 SGHRS and CDR2 YFSETQ. The V and J ends lost 0 bases and 4 bases respectively, with 14 bases between them. The CDR3 runs 17 residues. CDR3 sequence reads: CASSLEPQTDYNSPLHF. CDR3 DNA sequence: TGCGCCAGCAGCTTGGAACCACAGACAGATTATAATTCACCCCTCCACTTT.

The table lists this clone with a count of one. J is TRBJ1-5 and V is TRBV12-2; the listed D gene, TRBD1, was not tested against the DNA. TRBV12-2 is described as a pseudogene. The CDR3 is 18 amino acids. The CDR3 DNA sequence: TGTGCAAGTCGCTTATGGCTAATGGGACACACGGGAATTCAGCCCCAGCATTTT. This codes for CASRLWLMGHTGIQPQHF.

The rearrangement uses TRBV6-5 and TRBJ1-5; the D gene is possibly TRBD1 (6 bases). The CDR3 extends over 14 amino acids. Deletions cut 2 bases from V and 9 bases from J, with 14 bases between. Germline CDR1 and CDR2: MNHEY and SVGAGI. Here the CDR3 reads CASSYKGGERPQHF. CDR3 sequence (DNA): TGTGCCAGCAGTTACAAAGGGGGGGAAAGGCCCCAGCATTTT.

The chain joins TRBV11-2 to TRBJ2-7; 10 nucleotides agree with TRBD2. The junction had 4 bases not matched to a gene; V was cut back by 1 base and J by 1 base. Germline values: CDR1 SGHAT, CDR2 FQNNGV. This CDR3 has 16 amino acids. The CDR3 nucleotides are TGTGCCAGCAGCTTAGTTACTAGCGGGACATCCTACGAGCAGTACTTC. Its protein product is CASSLVTSGTSYEQYF. The whole variable domain, remainder taken from reference TRBV11-2 and TRBJ2-7, is EAGVAQSPRYKIIEKRQSVAFWCNPISGHATLYWYQQILGQGPKLLIQFQNNGVVDDSQLPKDRFSAERLKGVDSTLKIQPAKLEDSAVYLCASSLVTSGTSYEQYFGPGTRLTVT.

The genes are TRBV9 and TRBJ1-1; 8 bases map to TRBD1. J lost 1 base, V lost 4 bases, and 3 bases had no gene match. Germline V gives CDR1 SGDLS, CDR2 YYNGEE. The CDR3 runs 14 residues. The CDR3 region has the DNA TGTGCCAGCAGCACCGGACAGGGGAACACTGAAGCTTTCTTT. This gives the protein CASSTGQGNTEAFF. The full variable domain, with the rest looked up from reference TRBV9 and TRBJ1-1, is DSGVTQTPKHLITATGQRVTLRCSPRSGDLSVYWYQQSLDQGLQFLIQYYNGEERAKGNILERFSAQQFPDLHSELNLSSLELGDSALYFCASSTGQGNTEAFFGQGTRLTVV.

The chain is built from TRBV19 and TRBJ2-4; 7 bases match TRBD1. The CDR3 has 11 residues. Germline-derived CDR1 and CDR2 are LNHDA and SQIVND (reference sequence). The trim removed 5 bases at V and 10 bases at J, leaving 2 bases unmatched. This chain's CDR3 is CASSRDRIQYF. The DNA of the CDR3 is TGTGCCAGTAGTCGGGACAGAATTCAGTACTTC.

This sequence joins TRBV6-5 and TRBJ2-2; D is perhaps TRBD1 (6 bases). CDR1 MNHEY and CDR2 SVGAGI come from the germline V gene. The CDR3 has 14 residues. Trimming cost V 7 bases and J 2 bases, with 11 bases left between them. CDR3 coding DNA: TGTGCCAGCACCCCGGGACATAACACCGGGGAGCTGTTTTTT. Amino acids: CASTPGHNTGELFF.

A single count supports this clone. The chain uses TRBV4-3 and TRBJ2-3, with TRBD1 as a possible D gene (5 bases). The V end lost 1 base, the J end lost 4 bases, and 9 bases lay between the germline ends. In germline, CDR1 is LGHNA, CDR2 YSLEER. The CDR3 totals 14 residues. Here the CDR3 reads CASSQVGVPDTQYF. CDR3 coding DNA: TGCGCCAGCAGCCAAGTAGGGGTTCCAGATACGCAGTATTTT.

The sample holds a few counts of this clone. The V and J genes are TRBV24-1 and TRBJ2-1; 12 bases line up with TRBD1. CDR1 is KGHDR and CDR2 is SFDVKD in the germline V gene. CDR3 length: 16 residues. Unmatched junction bases numbered 8, after V lost 3 bases and J lost 9 bases. The CDR3 sequence is CATSDPGQGAIGEQFF. DNA of the CDR3: TGTGCCACCAGTGATCCGGGACAGGGGGCGATAGGTGAGCAGTTCTTC.

The V gene is TRBV5-4, the J gene TRBJ2-7, with a possible D match to TRBD1 (5 bases). The CDR3 has 14 amino acids. Germline CDR1 is SGHNT and CDR2 is YYREEE (reference sequence). V lost 1 base, J lost 2 bases, and 10 bases lay in between. The CDR3 is CASSLRGVAYEQYF. For the CDR3, the DNA is TGTGCCAGCAGCTTGAGGGGTGTCGCCTACGAGCAGTACTTC.

V gene TRBV18 combines with J gene TRBJ2-7, with a weak D call TRBD1 (6 bases). CDR1 is KGHSH, CDR2 LQKENI, per germline. CDR3 length: 16 amino acids. V gave up 3 bases and J gave up 7 bases, with 22 bases separating them. The chain's CDR3 is CASSPADMGAKGEQYF. The CDR3 bases are TGTGCCAGCTCACCGGCGGACATGGGGGCAAAGGGGGAGCAGTACTTC.